This TCR beta chain came from a study of blood T cell repertoires in COVID-19. Whole-study context: Sites across the United States, Italy and Spain contributed samples from acute and convalescent COVID-19. T cells, B-cell-depleted T cells, or PBMCs provided the cDNA or gDNA that served as material.

The data were produced by immunoSEQ multiplex PCR, yet TCRdb's version contains in-frame clones alone and is incomplete. The repertoire includes approximately 170,000 clones, approximately 87% of them detected once, and about 4.4% sits in the top ten. This clone was counted once. Sequencing was done on a sample of PBMCs or T cells enriched from blood (not recorded which). The receptor's source is a woman aged 50 to 60 who had recovered from COVID-19.

CDR3 region: CASSIRQGGNSPLHF. CDR3 sequence (DNA): TGCGCCAGCAGCATACGACAGGGGGGTAATTCACCCCTCCACTTT. The chain has TRBV5-1 and TRBJ1-6, with TRBD1 matching over 9 bases. V lost 4 bases to trimming and J lost 6 bases; unmatched junction nucleotides: 5. The CDR3 runs 15 residues. The V gene's germline CDR1 is SGHRS and CDR2 YFSETQ.